Sequencing of this T cell receptor beta chain was carried out in a study of blood T cell repertoires in COVID-19. The assay was immunoSEQ multiplex PCR, and TCRdb's table has in-frame clones only and misses some. The sample holds approximately 70,000 clones, 70% to 90% seen once. This CDR3 spans 14 amino acids. Germline CDR1 SGHNT, CDR2 YENEEA. Trimming shortened V by 5 bases and J by 0 bases, and 10 bases separated the two germline ends. This clonotype was sampled from a woman aged 45 to 65 with COVID-19, enrolled during active disease. Input material: peripheral blood. The J gene is TRBJ2-5, the V gene TRBV11-3; D possibly corresponds to TRBD1 (6 bases). CDR3 in DNA: TGTGCCAGCAGCAACCGGGACAACCAAGAGACCCAGTACTTC. It codes for CASSNRDNQETQYF.